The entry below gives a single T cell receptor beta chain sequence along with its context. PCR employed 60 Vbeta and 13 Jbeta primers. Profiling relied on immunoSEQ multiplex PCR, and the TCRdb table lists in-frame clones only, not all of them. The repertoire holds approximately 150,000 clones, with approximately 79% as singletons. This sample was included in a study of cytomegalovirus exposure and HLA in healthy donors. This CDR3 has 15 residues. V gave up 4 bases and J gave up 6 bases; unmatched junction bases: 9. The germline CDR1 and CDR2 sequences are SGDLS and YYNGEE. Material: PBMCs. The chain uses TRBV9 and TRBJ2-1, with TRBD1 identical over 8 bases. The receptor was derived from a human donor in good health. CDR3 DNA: TGTGCCAGCAGCCTCACGGGACAGGTGGGCAATGAGCAGTTCTTC. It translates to CASSLTGQVGNEQFF.